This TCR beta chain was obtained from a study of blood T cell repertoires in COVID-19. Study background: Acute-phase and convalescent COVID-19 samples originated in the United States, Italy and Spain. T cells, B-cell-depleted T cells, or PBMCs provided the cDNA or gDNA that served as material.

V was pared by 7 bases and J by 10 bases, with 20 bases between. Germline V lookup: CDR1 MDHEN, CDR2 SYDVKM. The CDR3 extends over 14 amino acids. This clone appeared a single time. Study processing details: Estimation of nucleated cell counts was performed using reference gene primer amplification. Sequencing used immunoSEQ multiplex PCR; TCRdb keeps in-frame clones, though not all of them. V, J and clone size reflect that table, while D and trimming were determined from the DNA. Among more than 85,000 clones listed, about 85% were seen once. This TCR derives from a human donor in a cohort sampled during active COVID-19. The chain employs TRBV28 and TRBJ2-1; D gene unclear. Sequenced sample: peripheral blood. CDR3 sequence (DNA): TGTGCCAGCACGGTTGCTAGACTGTCCGGCGAGCAGTTCTTC. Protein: CASTVARLSGEQFF.